This T cell receptor beta chain was obtained from a study of technical replicates of blood from a few donors. Clones were read by immunoSEQ multiplex PCR, and TCRdb kept only the in-frame ones, dropping some. This sample has under 85,000 clones, with roughly 93% found just once. V was clipped by 5 bases and J by 5 bases; unmatched bases: 8. CDR3 size: 15 residues. Germline CDR1 is SGHNT and CDR2 is YENEEA. The clonotype was recovered from a human donor in good health. The chain employs TRBV11-3 and TRBJ1-4, with TRBD1 matching over 7 bases. The sample was T cells isolated from PBMCs. DNA for the CDR3: TGTGCCAGCAGCGCCCGACAGGGAAAAAATGAAAAACTGTTTTTT. This sequence encodes CASSARQGKNEKLFF.